The clone carrying this T cell receptor beta chain was seen repeatedly, ten times or more. Researchers amplified the TCR beta CDR3 regions from RNA transcripts. HTBI primers drove first-round RT-PCR of the TCR CDR3. From the multiplex PCR reads, TCRdb called clonotypes with MiXCR, one entry per CDR3 protein. The sample lists approximately 300,000 distinct CDR3 sequences, roughly 19% occurring once. Germline V lookup: CDR1 GTSNPN, CDR2 SVGIG (reference sequence). V shed 0 bases and J 1 base; nucleotides not matched to a gene: 5. The CDR3 totals 16 residues. The data are from a study of T cells in Graves' hyperthyroidism and ophthalmopathy.

Sequencing used blood. The receptor's source is a man aged 45 to 65 with Graves' ophthalmopathy. This chain joins TRBV30 and TRBJ1-4; 7 bases line up with TRBD1. CDR3 amino acids: CAWSVDRTGTNEKLFF. The CDR3 DNA sequence: TGTGCCTGGAGTGTAGATCGGACAGGAACTAATGAAAAACTGTTTTTT.